A single sample gave rise to the 19 T cell receptor beta chains below, sequenced in a study of graft-versus-host responses after intestinal transplantation. These receptors lack a known antigen. This table comes from immunoSEQ multiplex PCR, and its TCRdb copy is limited to in-frame clones, with some not included. The sample contains some 95,000 clones, 90% to 95% of which appear only once. The sample consisted of unstimulated CD8+ T cells sorted from spleen or lymph node cells, taken before intestinal transplant. The origin of the receptors is a human donor who received an intestinal transplant.

The gene calls are TRBV7-9 and TRBJ2-7, with 7 bases that match TRBD1. V dropped 4 bases and J dropped 4; count of bases not matched to a gene: 4. In germline, CDR1 is SEHNR, CDR2 FQNEAQ (reference sequence). The CDR3 runs to 13 residues. The CDR3 spells CASSSTGLYEQYF. Written as DNA, the CDR3 is TGTGCCAGCAGCTCGACAGGGCTTTACGAGCAGTACTTC.

This chain links TRBV4-2 with TRBJ2-2; 9 bases map to TRBD2. CDR1 is LGHNA and CDR2 is YNFKEQ in the germline V gene. This CDR3 is 16 amino acids long. The J segment lost 5 bases and the V segment lost 3 bases, leaving 7 bases of the junction unmatched. For the CDR3, the DNA is TGTGCCAGCAGCCACCCCGCGGCGGGAGGGACCGGGGAGCTGTTTTTT. This sequence encodes CASSHPAAGGTGELFF.

This chain joins TRBV15 and TRBJ2-7; D may be TRBD1 (6 bases). Germline CDR1 reads LNHNV; CDR2 reads YYDKDF (reference sequence). CDR3 length equals 17 residues. Between the trimmed V and J ends, which lost 0 bases and 0 bases, there was a span of 15 bases. In nucleotides, the CDR3 is TGTGCCACCAGCAGAGACCTTGGGGGCCTTAGCTCCTACGAGCAGTACTTC. Its protein product is CATSRDLGGLSSYEQYF.

The V gene is TRBV7-9, the J gene TRBJ2-2; weak D call: TRBD2 (6 bases). Germline loops: CDR1 SEHNR, CDR2 FQNEAQ (reference sequence). Trimming cost V 5 bases and J 0 bases, with 10 bases left between them. This CDR3 spans 15 amino acids. CDR3 protein: CASSLSGSNTGELFF. Written as DNA, the CDR3 is TGTGCCAGCAGCCTTAGCGGTTCGAACACCGGGGAGCTGTTTTTT.

The rearrangement joins TRBV6-6 to TRBJ1-2, with a tentative D call TRBD1 (6 bases). This CDR3 contains 16 residues. Germline CDR1 and CDR2: MNHNY and SVGAGI (reference sequence). With 6 bases removed from V and 4 bases from J, the gap between germline ends came to 21 bases. DNA of the CDR3: TGTGCCAGCAGAAACGCTGGGGGGGCTAGTAGCTATGGCTACACCTTC. Translating it yields CASRNAGGASSYGYTF.

V and J are TRBV6-1 and TRBJ1-1, with TRBD1 matching over 8 bases. From germline, CDR1 is MNHNS and CDR2 SASEGT. Trimming at V came to 3 bases and at J to 5 bases, leaving 8 bases not matched to a gene. The CDR3 totals 15 residues. The CDR3 spells CASSESDRGNTEAFF. In DNA, the CDR3 is TGTGCCAGCAGTGAGTCCGACAGGGGAAATACTGAAGCTTTCTTT.

The chain links TRBV9 to TRBJ2-7; the D gene is possibly TRBD1 (5 bases). V shed 0 bases and J shed 4 bases, with 11 bases lying between them. Germline CDR1 reads SGDLS; CDR2 reads YYNGEE. This CDR3 region has 14 residues. The CDR3 loop is CASSVGAGLYEQYF. For the CDR3, the DNA is TGTGCCAGCAGCGTAGGGGCAGGGCTTTACGAGCAGTACTTC. Supplemented by reference TRBV9 and TRBJ2-7, the full variable domain reads DSGVTQTPKHLITATGQRVTLRCSPRSGDLSVYWYQQSLDQGLQFLIQYYNGEERAKGNILERFSAQQFPDLHSELNLSSLELGDSALYFCASSVGAGLYEQYFGPGTRLTVT.

V usage is TRBV7-9 and J usage is TRBJ2-7, with 7 bases aligning to TRBD2. Germline assignment: CDR1 SEHNR and CDR2 FQNEAQ (reference sequence). CDR3 length: 14 amino acids. V lost 0 bases, J lost 3 bases, and 2 bases stayed unmatched. The CDR3 loop is CASSLAERGYEQYF. Written as DNA, the CDR3 is TGTGCCAGCAGCTTAGCGGAGCGGGGCTACGAGCAGTACTTC.

CDR3 DNA: TGTGCCAGCAGCTTGCAGGGAGGGTGGGGCACAGATACGCAGTATTTT. Translation: CASSLQGGWGTDTQYF. This rearrangement joins TRBV5-4 to TRBJ2-3, with 7 nucleotides matching TRBD2. The CDR3 has 16 residues. The V gene end was trimmed by 1 base and the J gene end by 1 base; junction bases not matched to a gene: 6. Germline-derived CDR1 and CDR2 are SGHNT and YYREEE (reference sequence). Supplemented by reference TRBV5-4 and TRBJ2-3, the full variable domain reads ETGVTQSPTHLIKTRGQQVTLRCSSQSGHNTVSWYQQALGQGPQFIFQYYREEENGRGNFPPRFSGLQFPNYSSELNVNALELDDSALYLCASSLQGGWGTDTQYFGPGTRLTVL.

V usage is TRBV19 and J usage is TRBJ2-7, with unresolved D. The germline V gene has CDR1 LNHDA and CDR2 SQIVND (reference sequence). Trimming took 6 bases from V and 0 from J, leaving 12 bases between them. The CDR3 covers 14 residues. The CDR3 reads CASSPELSSYEQYF. The CDR3 DNA sequence: TGTGCCAGTAGCCCCGAACTGAGCTCCTACGAGCAGTACTTC.

This chain links TRBV6-5 with TRBJ2-1; TRBD2 matches 11 bases. In germline, CDR1 is MNHEY, CDR2 SVGAGI. J gave up 14 bases and V 0 bases, and 9 bases lay outside the gene matches. The CDR3 totals 15 residues. The CDR3 loop is CASSYSRLAGSIEFF. CDR3 sequence (DNA): TGTGCCAGCAGTTACTCAAGACTAGCGGGGAGCATAGAGTTCTTC.

The rearrangement joins TRBV27 to TRBJ2-1; TRBD2 matches 8 bases. The CDR3 extends over 15 amino acids. The V gene end was trimmed by 6 bases and the J gene end by 2 bases; junction bases not matched to a gene: 6. Germline values: CDR1 MNHEY, CDR2 SMNVEV (reference sequence). The CDR3 DNA reads TGTGCCAGCAGGGGGCGGACTAGCCCCTACAATGAGCAGTTCTTC. Its protein is CASRGRTSPYNEQFF.

This chain uses TRBV5-1 with TRBJ2-5, with TRBD1 as a possible D gene (6 bases). Judging by the DNA end, TRBJ2-7 fits better; the J call may be wrong. CDR1 is SGHRS and CDR2 is YFSETQ in the germline V gene. The CDR3 sequence is 13 residues long. The CDR3 protein is CASWDTSSYEQYF. The CDR3 DNA follows: TGCGCCAGTTGGGACACGAGCTCCTACGAGCAGTACTTC.

J is TRBJ2-1 and V is TRBV11-2; D is uncertain. From germline, CDR1 is SGHAT and CDR2 FQNNGV. This CDR3 spans 14 amino acids. V lost 5 bases and J 0 bases, leaving 8 bases between the germline ends. CDR3 in amino acids: CASSPTSSYNEQFF. CDR3 nucleotides: TGTGCCAGCAGCCCGACAAGCTCCTACAATGAGCAGTTCTTC.

This rearrangement joins TRBV9 to TRBJ2-2; 7 nucleotides match TRBD1. This CDR3 spans 16 amino acids. The trim removed 4 bases at V and 7 bases at J, leaving 13 bases unmatched. CDR1 is SGDLS and CDR2 is YYNGEE in the germline V gene. Written as DNA, the CDR3 is TGTGCCAGCAGCCCCCAACAGGGGCCTACGGACGGGGAGCTGTTTTTT. Translated: CASSPQQGPTDGELFF.

The chain combines TRBV7-9 with TRBJ2-2, with D perhaps matching TRBD2 (5 bases). Trimming removed 5 bases at V and 2 bases at J, with 15 bases between. Looked up from germline, CDR1 is SEHNR and CDR2 is FQNEAQ (reference sequence). The length of the CDR3 is 16 residues. The CDR3 nucleotides read TGTGCCAGCAGCCCCCCCGGCGGACTTAACACCGGGGAGCTGTTTTTT. Its translation is CASSPPGGLNTGELFF.

V is TRBV9 and J is TRBJ2-1, with 7 bases lining up with TRBD1. This CDR3 region has 15 residues. Germline V gene data show CDR1 as SGDLS and CDR2 as YYNGEE. V shed 0 bases and J 8 bases; nucleotides not matched to a gene: 8. The CDR3 protein is CASSVEGQPRDEQFF. CDR3 in DNA: TGTGCCAGCAGCGTAGAGGGACAGCCCCGGGATGAGCAGTTCTTC.

The J gene is TRBJ2-7, the V gene TRBV28; D is unclear. Trimming pared 7 bases from V and 0 bases from J, leaving 16 bases between. CDR3 length: 15 amino acids. Germline values: CDR1 MDHEN, CDR2 SYDVKM. CDR3 region: CASIFGIYSSYEQYF. Written as DNA, the CDR3 is TGTGCCAGCATCTTCGGTATCTACAGCTCCTACGAGCAGTACTTC.

The chain employs TRBV6-1 and TRBJ2-5, with a weak D call TRBD1 (6 bases). The last part of the DNA fits TRBJ2-7 better; the J call may be wrong. The CDR3 extends over 16 amino acids. Germline V gene data show CDR1 as MNHNS and CDR2 as SASEGT. CDR3 sequence (DNA): TGTGCCAGCAGTGAAGGAGTGGGACACCTCCGCTACGAGCAGTACTTC. It encodes CASSEGVGHLRYEQYF.